The 11 T cell receptor beta chains presented below share a single source sample, sequenced in a study of cytomegalovirus exposure and HLA in healthy donors. PCR involved 60 Vbeta and 13 Jbeta primers. This table comes from immunoSEQ multiplex PCR, and its TCRdb copy is limited to in-frame clones, with some not included. Of about 190,000 clones in the sample, 60% to 85% were seen once. Sequencing input: PBMCs. These receptors were collected from a woman between 18 and 29 years old in good health and CMV-seronegative.

This chain links TRBV7-3 with TRBJ2-1; no reliable D call. This CDR3 contains 15 residues. Trimming shortened V by 5 bases and J by 6 bases, and 17 bases separated the two germline ends. CDR1 and CDR2 from the germline V gene are SGHTA and FQGTGA. The CDR3 coding sequence is TGTGCCAGCAGCGTTGATCTAGTTTTAGGCAATGAGCAGTTCTTC. Translation gives CASSVDLVLGNEQFF.

This chain uses TRBV10-1 with TRBJ2-3; a weak D match, TRBD2 (6 bases). From germline, CDR1 is WNHNN and CDR2 SYGVQD (reference sequence). Trimming removed 3 bases at V and 6 bases at J, with 10 bases between. The CDR3 consists of 13 residues. The CDR3 reads CASSELAGDTQYF. The CDR3 coding sequence is TGCGCCAGCAGTGAACTAGCAGGGGATACGCAGTATTTT.

A word on this clone: Other DNA variants within this sample encode the same CDR3. The chain couples TRBV6-5 to TRBJ2-7; TRBD1 matches at 7 bases. The CDR3 consists of 14 residues. Germline assignment: CDR1 MNHEY and CDR2 SVGAGI. With 2 bases clipped from V and 4 bases from J, the junction kept 5 bases outside the gene matches. The CDR3 DNA reads as TGTGCCAGCAGTTACAGGGGGCGAGCGTACGAGCAGTACTTC. It encodes CASSYRGRAYEQYF.

The chain couples TRBV7-8 to TRBJ1-2, with a possible D match to TRBD1 (6 bases). This CDR3 has 14 amino acids. With 5 bases removed from V and 2 bases from J, the gap between germline ends came to 12 bases. The germline CDR1 and CDR2 sequences are SGHVS and FQNEAQ. CDR3 nucleotide sequence: TGTGCCAGCAGCCCCCGGACAGTAAACTATGGCTACACCTTC. Amino acid sequence: CASSPRTVNYGYTF.

V is TRBV6-5 and J is TRBJ1-2; 9 bases fit TRBD1. The V gene end was trimmed by 4 bases and the J gene end by 5 bases; junction bases not matched to a gene: 8. The germline V gene has CDR1 MNHEY and CDR2 SVGAGI. The CDR3 runs to 15 residues. The CDR3 here is CASSSTGGAGYGYTF. For the CDR3, the DNA is TGTGCCAGCAGTTCAACAGGGGGCGCGGGGTATGGCTACACCTTC.

This sequence joins TRBV4-1 and TRBJ1-6; D possibly corresponds to TRBD1 (6 bases). Per germline, CDR1 MGHRA and CDR2 YSYEKL. V was clipped by 0 bases and J by 7 bases, with 16 bases between them. The CDR3 extends over 17 amino acids. The CDR3 DNA reads as TGCGCCAGCAGCCAAGATTTTACGGACAGTTCGAATTCACCCCTCCACTTT. Translated, it gives CASSQDFTDSSNSPLHF.

The V and J genes are TRBV27 and TRBJ2-3; TRBD1 agrees at 9 bases. V lost 0 bases and J lost 4; bases outside the gene matches: 2. Germline V lookup: CDR1 MNHEY, CDR2 SMNVEV (reference sequence). The CDR3 runs to 15 residues. The CDR3 DNA follows: TGTGCCAGCAGTTTATCGACAGGGGGAGCAGATACGCAGTATTTT. Its protein product is CASSLSTGGADTQYF.

The chain links TRBV15 to TRBJ2-2; 8 nucleotides line up with TRBD2. The CDR3 extends over 16 amino acids. With 6 bases clipped from V and 2 bases from J, the junction kept 8 bases outside the gene matches. Germline values: CDR1 LNHNV, CDR2 YYDKDF (reference sequence). The CDR3 DNA sequence: TGTGCCACCAGTTTACTGGGACTAGTCAACACCGGGGAGCTGTTTTTT. Residues: CATSLLGLVNTGELFF.

The chain employs TRBV2 and TRBJ2-1; 10 nucleotides match TRBD1. V gave up 6 bases and J gave up 5 bases; unmatched junction bases: 10. Per germline, CDR1 SNHLY and CDR2 FYNNEI. This CDR3 contains 16 residues. The CDR3 sequence: CASSNPGQGVDNEQFF. DNA for the CDR3: TGTGCCAGCAGCAATCCCGGACAGGGGGTGGACAATGAGCAGTTCTTC.

This rearrangement joins TRBV6-5 to TRBJ1-2; TRBD1 agrees at 8 bases. The germline V gene has CDR1 MNHEY and CDR2 SVGAGI. The CDR3 has 13 amino acids. The J segment lost 7 bases and the V segment lost 6 bases, leaving 7 bases of the junction unmatched. The CDR3 region has the DNA TGTGCCAGCAGCTACGGGACAGGACGTGGCTACACCTTC. Translated: CASSYGTGRGYTF.

CDR3 residues: CASSRSGQPSNSPLHF. CDR3 sequence (DNA): TGTGCCAGCAGCAGATCCGGACAGCCTTCAAATTCACCCCTCCACTTT. This chain uses TRBV9 with TRBJ1-6, with D maybe TRBD1 (6 bases). Germline values: CDR1 SGDLS, CDR2 YYNGEE. The CDR3 extends over 16 amino acids. With 4 bases removed from V and 7 bases from J, the gap between germline ends came to 18 bases.